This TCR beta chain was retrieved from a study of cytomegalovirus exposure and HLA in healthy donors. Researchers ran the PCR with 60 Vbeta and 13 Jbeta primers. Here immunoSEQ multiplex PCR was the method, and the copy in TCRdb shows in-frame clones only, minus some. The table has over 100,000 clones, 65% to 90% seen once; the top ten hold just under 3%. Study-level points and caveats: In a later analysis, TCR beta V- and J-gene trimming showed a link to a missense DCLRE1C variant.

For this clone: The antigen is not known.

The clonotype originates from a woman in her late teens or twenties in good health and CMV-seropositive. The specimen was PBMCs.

The CDR3 region is CASSQGQGSYNEQFF. DNA for the CDR3: TGTGCCAGCAGCCAGGGACAGGGGTCCTACAATGAGCAGTTCTTC. The chain has TRBV4-2 and TRBJ2-1, with TRBD1 matching over 10 bases. There are 15 residues in the CDR3. The V and J ends lost 3 bases and 1 base, in that order; junction bases with no gene match: 0. The V gene's germline CDR1 is LGHNA and CDR2 YNFKEQ.